The following is a T cell receptor (beta chain) sequence with its context. The data were taken from a study of regulatory T cells in long-lasting Graves disease. V was clipped by 5 bases and J by 5 bases; unmatched bases: 7. CDR3 length: 14 amino acids. Germline CDR1 SGHTA, CDR2 FQGNSA. Documented time point: newly diagnosed GD, antithyroid drugs for less than 3 months. PBMC-extracted RNA yielded the TCR library. According to the study, TCR beta libraries were built with iRepertoire HTBI primers and CDR3-region Arm-PCR. TCRdb passed the multiplex PCR reads through MiXCR, listing each CDR3 protein once. The sample lists about 420,000 distinct CDR3 sequences; around 17% were seen once. The data also belong to a second study, concerning T cells in Graves' hyperthyroidism and ophthalmopathy.

The gene calls are TRBV7-2 and TRBJ2-5, with 8 bases that match TRBD1. The receptor's source is a woman aged 18-29 years with Graves disease. Specimen: peripheral blood mononuclear cells (PBMCs), collected at new diagnosis, from a patient treated with antithyroid drugs. The DNA of the CDR3 is TGTGCCAGCAGCACCTGGACAGGGCAGGAGACCCAGTACTTC. Translated: CASSTWTGQETQYF.